Given below is one T cell receptor (beta chain) in context. Assay: immunoSEQ multiplex PCR; the TCRdb copy retains only in-frame clones and omits some. The sample lists about 1,900,000 clones, about 95% occurring once. Naive-designated CD8 cells lacked CD45RO, were positively enriched for CCR7, and omitted terminally differentiated effector memory CD45RA+ cells. These data are taken from a study of shared clonotypes between healthy human individuals. CDR1 is SGHAT, CDR2 FQNNGV, per germline. The germline V and J ends were trimmed by 6 bases and 7 bases, with 12 bases remaining between them. The CDR3 has 12 residues.

This TCR was sampled from a man aged 18 to 35 in good health. The specimen sequenced was naive CD8+ T cells sorted from blood. This chain links TRBV11-2 with TRBJ1-1; unclear D gene. CDR3 sequence reads: CASSYPPGEAFF. CDR3 bases: TGTGCCAGCAGTTACCCCCCGGGTGAAGCTTTCTTT.